Listed below are T cell receptor beta chains from one sample, sequenced in a study of a mutant IDH1 vaccine in newly diagnosed glioma. The repertoire was sequenced with immunoSEQ multiplex PCR; TCRdb's copy has only in-frame clones and lacks some. Of roughly 30,000 clones in the sample, around 92% are singletons; the top ten hold over 15%. Their antigens remain unidentified. The sample in question was PBMCs, obtained from a glioma patient whose treatment included an IDH1 peptide vaccine. The origin of the receptors is a young man with glioma. CDR3s include the opening cysteine and the closing phenylalanine or tryptophan. A D gene is named only where the DNA matches it firmly. Only some rows state a clone size, as once, few, many or a class for expanded clones.

len: 14
j_gene: TRBJ1-1
abundance: NA
v_gene: TRBV9
d_gene: TRBD1
CDR3nt: TGTGCCAGCAGCCACGGGACAGGGGTGACTGAAGCTTTCTTT
CDR3aa: CASSHGTGVTEAFF

len: 14
j_gene: TRBJ1-1
abundance: NA
v_gene: TRBV19
d_gene: TRBD1
CDR3nt: TGTGCCAGTAGGTCCGGACAGGGGGGCGTTGAAGCTTTCTTT
CDR3aa: CASRSGQGGVEAFF

len: 16
j_gene: TRBJ1-1
abundance: NA
v_gene: TRBV10-3
d_gene: TRBD1
CDR3nt: TGTGCCATCAGTGGACAGGGGTTTACGGGGAACACTGAAGCTTTCTTT
CDR3aa: CAISGQGFTGNTEAFF

len: 13
j_gene: TRBJ1-5
abundance: NA
v_gene: TRBV28
d_gene: NA
CDR3nt: TGTGCCAGCAGCCCGGGGGGGGATCAGCCCCAGCATTTT
CDR3aa: CASSPGGDQPQHF

len: 13
j_gene: TRBJ1-1
abundance: NA
v_gene: TRBV30
d_gene: NA
CDR3nt: TGTGCCTGGACCGCAGGGGCGGGCACTGAAGCTTTCTTT
CDR3aa: CAWTAGAGTEAFF

len: 18
j_gene: TRBJ2-2
abundance: NA
v_gene: TRBV5-4
d_gene: NA
CDR3nt: TGTGCCAGCAGCTCTCTCCGGGGGGCTAGCGGCAACACCGGGGAGCTGTTTTTT
CDR3aa: CASSSLRGASGNTGELFF

len: 15
j_gene: TRBJ2-3
abundance: NA
v_gene: TRBV4-2
d_gene: TRBD2
CDR3nt: TGTGCCAGCAGCCTCGGGACTAGCGGGGCAGATACGCAGTATTTT
CDR3aa: CASSLGTSGADTQYF

len: 14
j_gene: TRBJ1-5
abundance: once
v_gene: TRBV7-9
d_gene: TRBD1
CDR3nt: TGTGCCAGCAGCTTCGGGACAGGTCTTCAGCCCCAGCATTTT
CDR3aa: CASSFGTGLQPQHF

len: 13
j_gene: TRBJ1-5
abundance: NA
v_gene: TRBV30
d_gene: TRBD1
CDR3nt: TGTGCCTGGAGTGTACAGGGGGCGAGGACCCAGCATTTT
CDR3aa: CAWSVQGARTQHF

len: 14
j_gene: TRBJ2-7
abundance: NA
v_gene: TRBV4-1
d_gene: TRBD2
CDR3nt: TGCGCCAGCAGCCAAAATCCAGCGGGAAACGAGCAGTACTTC
CDR3aa: CASSQNPAGNEQYF

len: 15
j_gene: TRBJ2-3
abundance: NA
v_gene: TRBV2
d_gene: TRBD1
CDR3nt: TGTGCCAGCGGGGGGACAGGGGCTAGCACAGATACGCAGTATTTT
CDR3aa: CASGGTGASTDTQYF

len: 15
j_gene: TRBJ2-7
abundance: NA
v_gene: TRBV6-5
d_gene: NA
CDR3nt: TGTGCCAGCAGTTACACATTAGTGGGGCCTCTCGAGCAGTACTTC
CDR3aa: CASSYTLVGPLEQYF

len: 11
j_gene: TRBJ1-1
abundance: NA
v_gene: TRBV30
d_gene: NA
CDR3nt: TGTGCCTGGAGTGTAGGCCGAGAAGCTTTCTTT
CDR3aa: CAWSVGREAFF

len: 13
j_gene: TRBJ1-5
abundance: NA
v_gene: TRBV7-2
d_gene: NA
CDR3nt: TGTGCCAGCAGCTTAGACAGGGACCAGCCCCAGCATTTT
CDR3aa: CASSLDRDQPQHF

len: 13
j_gene: TRBJ2-7
abundance: NA
v_gene: TRBV29-1
d_gene: NA
CDR3nt: TGCAGCGTTGAAGATCAGGGATCCTACGAGCAGTACTTC
CDR3aa: CSVEDQGSYEQYF

len: 15
j_gene: TRBJ1-1
abundance: NA
v_gene: TRBV5-6
d_gene: TRBD1
CDR3nt: TGTGCCAGCAGCCGCCAGGGGGAGATGAACACTGAAGCTTTCTTT
CDR3aa: CASSRQGEMNTEAFF

len: 12
j_gene: TRBJ1-1
abundance: NA
v_gene: TRBV25-1
d_gene: NA
CDR3nt: TGTGCCAGCACTTTCTCAAACACTGAAGCTTTCTTT
CDR3aa: CASTFSNTEAFF

len: 16
j_gene: TRBJ1-1
abundance: NA
v_gene: TRBV7-6
d_gene: NA
CDR3nt: TGTGCCAGCAGCCCGCCAGGGGCGATACTGAACACTGAAGCTTTCTTT
CDR3aa: CASSPPGAILNTEAFF

len: 15
j_gene: TRBJ1-1
abundance: NA
v_gene: TRBV5-1
d_gene: NA
CDR3nt: TGCGCCAGCAGCCCTCGGGCCGGGAGGAACACTGAAGCTTTCTTT
CDR3aa: CASSPRAGRNTEAFF

len: 15
j_gene: TRBJ1-1
abundance: NA
v_gene: TRBV6-5
d_gene: TRBD1
CDR3nt: TGTGCCAGCAGTTACATGGGGACAGGGGGGACTGAAGCTTTCTTT
CDR3aa: CASSYMGTGGTEAFF

len: 15
j_gene: TRBJ1-1
abundance: NA
v_gene: TRBV5-1
d_gene: TRBD1
CDR3nt: TGCGCCAGCAGCTTAGCAGGGGGGATGAACACTGAAGCTTTCTTT
CDR3aa: CASSLAGGMNTEAFF

len: 14
j_gene: TRBJ1-4
abundance: NA
v_gene: TRBV5-5
d_gene: NA
CDR3nt: TGTGCCAGCAGCTTTGGAGGCACTAATGAAAAACTGTTTTTT
CDR3aa: CASSFGGTNEKLFF

len: 14
j_gene: TRBJ1-4
abundance: NA
v_gene: TRBV30
d_gene: TRBD1
CDR3nt: TGTGCCTGGAGTCCCGGGACAGGGGTTGAAAAACTGTTTTTT
CDR3aa: CAWSPGTGVEKLFF

len: 14
j_gene: TRBJ2-2
abundance: few
v_gene: TRBV6-1
d_gene: NA
CDR3nt: TGTGCCAGCAATTTCAACAATCGAGCCGGGGAGCTGTTTTTT
CDR3aa: CASNFNNRAGELFF

len: 15
j_gene: TRBJ1-4
abundance: NA
v_gene: TRBV6-6
d_gene: NA
CDR3nt: TGTGCCAGCAGTGCCCCCCCGGACAGTAGTGAAAAACTGTTTTTT
CDR3aa: CASSAPPDSSEKLFF

len: 14
j_gene: TRBJ1-4
abundance: NA
v_gene: TRBV30
d_gene: NA
CDR3nt: TGTGCCTGGTGTAACGACGGCTTCGGTGAAAAACTGTTTTTT
CDR3aa: CAWCNDGFGEKLFF

len: 10
j_gene: TRBJ1-1
abundance: NA
v_gene: TRBV20-1
d_gene: NA
CDR3nt: TGCAGTGAGGGCAGAACTGAAGCTTTCTTT
CDR3aa: CSEGRTEAFF

len: 14
j_gene: TRBJ1-2
abundance: NA
v_gene: TRBV9
d_gene: NA
CDR3nt: TGTGCCAGCAGCGTAGGCGGGCAGGGCTATGGCTACACCTTC
CDR3aa: CASSVGGQGYGYTF

len: 15
j_gene: TRBJ1-2
abundance: NA
v_gene: TRBV6-5
d_gene: NA
CDR3nt: TGTGCCAGCAGTTACTCAGGACAAAGGCTGTCTGGCTACACCTTC
CDR3aa: CASSYSGQRLSGYTF

len: 15
j_gene: TRBJ1-5
abundance: NA
v_gene: TRBV10-3
d_gene: NA
CDR3nt: TGTGCCATCAGTGAGTCAGTGGGGACTGGTCAGCCCCAGCATTTT
CDR3aa: CAISESVGTGQPQHF

len: 15
j_gene: TRBJ1-2
abundance: NA
v_gene: TRBV6-6
d_gene: NA
CDR3nt: TGTGCCAGCAGGCTTGAGGGGGGGGGTAACTATGGCTACACCTTC
CDR3aa: CASRLEGGGNYGYTF

len: 11
j_gene: TRBJ1-2
abundance: NA
v_gene: TRBV30
d_gene: NA
CDR3nt: TGTGCCTGGAGCCGGGAGTCAGGCTACACCTTC
CDR3aa: CAWSRESGYTF

len: 10
j_gene: TRBJ1-1
abundance: NA
v_gene: TRBV29-1
d_gene: NA
CDR3nt: TGCAGCGTTGGAGGACCGAGTACGATCTTT
CDR3aa: CSVGGPSTIF

len: 14
j_gene: TRBJ1-4
abundance: NA
v_gene: TRBV5-5
d_gene: TRBD1
CDR3nt: TGTGCCAGCAGCGAAACAGGGGTAAGGGAAAAACTGTTTTTT
CDR3aa: CASSETGVREKLFF

len: 15
j_gene: TRBJ2-7
abundance: NA
v_gene: TRBV7-6
d_gene: TRBD2
CDR3nt: TGTGCCAGCAGCTCGGGACTAGCGGGAGTTACCGAGCAGTACTTC
CDR3aa: CASSSGLAGVTEQYF

len: 14
j_gene: TRBJ2-5
abundance: NA
v_gene: TRBV9
d_gene: NA
CDR3nt: TGTGCCAGCAGCCCACCCGGGCAGCAAGAGACCCAGTACTTC
CDR3aa: CASSPPGQQETQYF

len: 16
j_gene: TRBJ1-5
abundance: NA
v_gene: TRBV28
d_gene: NA
CDR3nt: TGTGCCAGCAGTTTGGGACTAGGAGGTAGCAATCAGCCCCAGCATTTT
CDR3aa: CASSLGLGGSNQPQHF

len: 12
j_gene: TRBJ2-5
abundance: NA
v_gene: TRBV30
d_gene: NA
CDR3nt: TGTGCCTGGAGCGACAGACCGGAGACCCAGTACTTC
CDR3aa: CAWSDRPETQYF

len: 11
j_gene: TRBJ1-1
abundance: NA
v_gene: TRBV2
d_gene: NA
CDR3nt: TGTGCCAGCAGTGTGGGCACTGAAGCTTTCTTT
CDR3aa: CASSVGTEAFF

len: 13
j_gene: TRBJ1-2
abundance: NA
v_gene: TRBV5-1
d_gene: TRBD1
CDR3nt: TGCGCCAGCACCCCAGGGGGTTATGATGGCTACACCTTC
CDR3aa: CASTPGGYDGYTF

len: 13
j_gene: TRBJ1-1
abundance: NA
v_gene: TRBV19
d_gene: TRBD1
CDR3nt: TGTGCCAGTACTGAGACAGGGGGTGCTGAAGCTTTCTTT
CDR3aa: CASTETGGAEAFF

len: 16
j_gene: TRBJ2-1
abundance: NA
v_gene: TRBV6-5
d_gene: TRBD2
CDR3nt: TGTGCCAGCAGTTACACCGGGACTAGCGGGAGGCATGAGCAGTTCTTC
CDR3aa: CASSYTGTSGRHEQFF

len: 13
j_gene: TRBJ1-1
abundance: NA
v_gene: TRBV30
d_gene: NA
CDR3nt: TGTGCCTGGAGTTGGGCGGGTCGGGATGAAGCTTTCTTT
CDR3aa: CAWSWAGRDEAFF

len: 13
j_gene: TRBJ2-3
abundance: NA
v_gene: TRBV5-1
d_gene: NA
CDR3nt: TGCGCCAGCAGCTTTAGGGGGTTGGATACGCAGTATTTT
CDR3aa: CASSFRGLDTQYF

len: 16
j_gene: TRBJ2-5
abundance: NA
v_gene: TRBV5-6
d_gene: TRBD1
CDR3nt: TGTGCCAGCAGTGAGACAGGGGGTCTAGAGCAAGAGACCCAGTACTTC
CDR3aa: CASSETGGLEQETQYF

len: 12
j_gene: TRBJ1-1
abundance: NA
v_gene: TRBV30
d_gene: NA
CDR3nt: TGTGCCTGGAACAGGGTTAACACTGAAGCTTTCTTT
CDR3aa: CAWNRVNTEAFF

len: 16
j_gene: TRBJ2-7
abundance: NA
v_gene: TRBV6-5
d_gene: TRBD2
CDR3nt: TGTGCCAGCAGTTACTCTCGATCGGGCGGGAGCTACGAGCAGTACTTC
CDR3aa: CASSYSRSGGSYEQYF

len: 18
j_gene: TRBJ1-2
abundance: once
v_gene: TRBV6-1
d_gene: TRBD1
CDR3nt: TGTGCCAGCAGTGAATCTATGACAGGGGCCCTCTTTAACTATGGCTACACCTTC
CDR3aa: CASSESMTGALFNYGYTF

len: 14
j_gene: TRBJ1-6
abundance: NA
v_gene: TRBV7-8
d_gene: TRBD1
CDR3nt: TGTGCCAGCAGCTTACAGGGGGAAGGATCACCCCTCCACTTT
CDR3aa: CASSLQGEGSPLHF